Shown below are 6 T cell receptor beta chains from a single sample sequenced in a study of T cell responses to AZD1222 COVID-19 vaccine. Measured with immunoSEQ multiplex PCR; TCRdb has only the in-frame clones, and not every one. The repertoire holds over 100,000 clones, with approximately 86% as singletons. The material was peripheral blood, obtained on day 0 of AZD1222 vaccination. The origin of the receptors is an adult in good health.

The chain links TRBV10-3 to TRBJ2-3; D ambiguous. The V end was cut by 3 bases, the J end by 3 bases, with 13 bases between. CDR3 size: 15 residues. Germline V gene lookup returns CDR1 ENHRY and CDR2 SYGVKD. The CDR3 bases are TGTGCCATCAGTGACTTAGGAGACCAAACAGATACGCAGTATTTT. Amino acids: CAISDLGDQTDTQYF.

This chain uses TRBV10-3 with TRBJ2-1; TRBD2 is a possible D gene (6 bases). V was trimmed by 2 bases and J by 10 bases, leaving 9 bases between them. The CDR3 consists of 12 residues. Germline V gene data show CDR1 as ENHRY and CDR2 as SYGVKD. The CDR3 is CAISEPTREQFF. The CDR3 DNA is TGTGCCATCAGTGAGCCGACTAGGGAGCAGTTCTTC.

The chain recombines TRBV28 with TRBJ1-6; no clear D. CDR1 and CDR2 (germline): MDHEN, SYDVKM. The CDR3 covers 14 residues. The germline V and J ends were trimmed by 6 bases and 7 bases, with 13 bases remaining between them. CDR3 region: CASSRLGKNSPLHF. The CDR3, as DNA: TGTGCCAGCAGCCGACTAGGGAAGAATTCACCCCTCCACTTT. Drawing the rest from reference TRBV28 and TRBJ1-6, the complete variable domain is DVKVTQSSRYLVKRTGEKVFLECVQDMDHENMFWYRQDPGLGLRLIYFSYDVKMKEKGDIPEGYSVSREKKERFSLILESASTNQTSMYLCASSRLGKNSPLHFGNGTRLTVT.

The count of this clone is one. The CDR3 here is CASSYGLAGGNPLWTQYF. DNA for the CDR3: TGTGCCAGCAGCTATGGACTAGCGGGGGGGAATCCCTTATGGACGCAGTATTTT. V and J are TRBV5-4 and TRBJ2-3; 15 nucleotides line up with TRBD2. Germline V gives CDR1 SGHNT, CDR2 YYREEE (reference sequence). The length of the CDR3 is 18 residues. V lost 3 bases to trimming and J lost 9 bases; unmatched junction nucleotides: 14.

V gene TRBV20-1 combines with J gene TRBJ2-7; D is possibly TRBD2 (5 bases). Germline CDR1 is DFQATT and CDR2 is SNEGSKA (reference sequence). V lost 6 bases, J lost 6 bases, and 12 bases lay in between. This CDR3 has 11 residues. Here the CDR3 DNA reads TGCAGTGCCTATACTAGAGGCGAGCAGTACTTC. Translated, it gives CSAYTRGEQYF.

The CDR3 is CAISDVGRSSTDTQYF. The DNA of the CDR3 is TGTGCCATCAGTGATGTCGGCAGGAGTAGCACAGATACGCAGTATTTT. The chain employs TRBV10-3 and TRBJ2-3; D unresolved. CDR3 length: 16 amino acids. Germline assignment: CDR1 ENHRY and CDR2 SYGVKD. Between the trimmed V and J ends, which lost 3 bases and 0 bases, there was a span of 13 bases.